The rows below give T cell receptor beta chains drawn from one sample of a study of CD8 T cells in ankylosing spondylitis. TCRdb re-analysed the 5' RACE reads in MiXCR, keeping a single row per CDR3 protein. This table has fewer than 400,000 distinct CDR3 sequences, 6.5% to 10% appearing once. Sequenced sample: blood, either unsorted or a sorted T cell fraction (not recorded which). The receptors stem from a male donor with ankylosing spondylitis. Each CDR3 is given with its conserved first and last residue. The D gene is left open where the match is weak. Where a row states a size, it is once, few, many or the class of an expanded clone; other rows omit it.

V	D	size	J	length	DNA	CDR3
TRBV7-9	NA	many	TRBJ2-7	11	TGTGCCAGCAGCCCCACCCACGAGCAGTACTTC	CASSPTHEQYF
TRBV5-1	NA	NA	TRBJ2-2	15	TGCGCCAGCAGCTTGGTACAGCCGAGGGGCGGGGAGCTGTTTTTT	CASSLVQPRGGELFF
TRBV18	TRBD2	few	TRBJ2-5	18	TGTGCCAGCTCACCGAACCTTGGGGGGGAGGCAGATCAAGAGACCCAGTACTTC	CASSPNLGGEADQETQYF
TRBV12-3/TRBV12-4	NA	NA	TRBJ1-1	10	TGTGCCAGCACCAACAGTGAAGCTTTCTTT	CASTNSEAFF
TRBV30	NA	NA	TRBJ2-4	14	TGTGCCTGGTCAAAAAACCGGGCCCCCTGGGTTCAGTACTTC	CAWSKNRAPWVQYF
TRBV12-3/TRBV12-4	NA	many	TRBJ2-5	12	TGTGCCAGCAGTTTATTAGCGGAGACCCAGTACTTC	CASSLLAETQYF
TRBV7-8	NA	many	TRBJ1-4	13	TGTGCCAGCAGCTTAGTCTGGGGTGAAAAACTGTTTTTT	CASSLVWGEKLFF
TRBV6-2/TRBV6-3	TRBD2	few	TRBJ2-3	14	TGTGCCAGCAGTGCTGGGACTAGCTGGGGTACGCAGTATTTT	CASSAGTSWGTQYF
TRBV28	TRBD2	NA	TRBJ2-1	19	TGTGCCAGCAGTTCCCCATACACCAGACTAGCGGGTGTCTACAATGAGCAGTTCTTC	CASSSPYTRLAGVYNEQFF
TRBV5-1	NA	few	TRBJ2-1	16	TGCGCCAGCAGCCTTGAGTGGCGGGACTCCTACAATGAGCAGTTCTTC	CASSLEWRDSYNEQFF
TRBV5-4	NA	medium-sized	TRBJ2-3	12	TGTGCCAGCAGCCGTAATACAGATACGCAGTATTTT	CASSRNTDTQYF
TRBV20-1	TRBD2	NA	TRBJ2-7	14	TGCAGTGCTACCCCGGGACTAGCTGTCTACGAGCAGTACTTC	CSATPGLAVYEQYF
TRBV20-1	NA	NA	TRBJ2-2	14	TGCAGTGCTAGAAGGGGGAGATCGACCGGGGAGCTGTTTTTT	CSARRGRSTGELFF
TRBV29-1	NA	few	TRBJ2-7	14	TGCAGCGTTGCGGGGGGGACAGCGTCCTACGAGCAGTACTTC	CSVAGGTASYEQYF
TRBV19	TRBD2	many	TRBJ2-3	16	TGTGCCAGTAGACAGGGACTAGCGTCTAGCACAGATACGCAGTATTTT	CASRQGLASSTDTQYF
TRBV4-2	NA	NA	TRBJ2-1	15	TGTGCCAGCAGCCAAGAAGGAGATTTTCCTGGGGAGCAGTTCTTC	CASSQEGDFPGEQFF
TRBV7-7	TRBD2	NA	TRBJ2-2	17	TGTGCTAGCAGCGTGGGACTAGCGGGAGCTCGAGGCGGGGAGCTGTTTTTT	CASSVGLAGARGGELFF
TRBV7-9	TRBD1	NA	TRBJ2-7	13	TGTGCCAGCAGCTTCGGACAGGCCGACGAGCAGTACTTC	CASSFGQADEQYF
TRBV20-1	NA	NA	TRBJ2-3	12	TGCAGTGCTAGAGATAGGGAGTACGGGCAGTATTTT	CSARDREYGQYF
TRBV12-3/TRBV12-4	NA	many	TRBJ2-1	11	TGTGCCAGCACCTCGGGGACTGAGCAGTTCTTC	CASTSGTEQFF
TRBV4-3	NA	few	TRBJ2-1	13	TGCGCCAGCAGCCCCTATACGCTGAGTGAGCAGTTCTTC	CASSPYTLSEQFF
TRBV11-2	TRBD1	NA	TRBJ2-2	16	TGTGCCAGCAGCTTAAGACAGGGATGGTCCACCGGGGAGCTGTTTTTT	CASSLRQGWSTGELFF
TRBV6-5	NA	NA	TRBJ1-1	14	TGTGCCAGCAGTTACCACGGCATGAACACTGAAGCTTTCTTT	CASSYHGMNTEAFF
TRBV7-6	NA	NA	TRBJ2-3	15	TGTGCCAGCAGCGGGCAGTGGGGGGCCACAGATACGCAGTATTTT	CASSGQWGATDTQYF
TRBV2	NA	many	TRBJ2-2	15	TGTGCCAGCAGTGAGTGGACTACGGCCACCGGGGAGCTGTTTTTT	CASSEWTTATGELFF
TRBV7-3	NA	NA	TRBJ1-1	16	TGTGCCAGCAGCTTTCAGACGGGGCGTATGAACACTGAAGCTTTCTTT	CASSFQTGRMNTEAFF
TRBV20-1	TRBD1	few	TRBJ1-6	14	TGCAGTGCCACCCCGGGACAGGGCGTTTCACCCCTCCACTTT	CSATPGQGVSPLHF
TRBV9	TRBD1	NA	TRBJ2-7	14	TGTGCCAGCAGCGCAAGACAGGGGGCGGGGGAGCAGTACTTC	CASSARQGAGEQYF
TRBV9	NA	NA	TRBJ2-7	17	TGTGCCAGCAGCGTAGGCCCCACAGGGAGTCTCGCCTACGAGCAGTACTTC	CASSVGPTGSLAYEQYF
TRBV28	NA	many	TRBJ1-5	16	TGTGCCAGCAGTTTTTTAACCCGGGGTGACAATCAGCCCCAGCATTTT	CASSFLTRGDNQPQHF
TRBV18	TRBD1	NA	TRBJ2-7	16	TGTGCCAGCTCAGATCCGGGACAGGGGATTTCCTACGAGCAGTACTTC	CASSDPGQGISYEQYF
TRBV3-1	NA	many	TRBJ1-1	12	TGTGCCAGCACGAATCCCGGGACTGAAGCTTTCTTT	CASTNPGTEAFF
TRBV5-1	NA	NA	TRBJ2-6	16	TGCGCCAGCAGCGTGCGCTGGGTTTCCGGGGCCAACGTCCTGACTTTC	CASSVRWVSGANVLTF
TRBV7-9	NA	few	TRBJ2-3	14	TGTGCCAGCAGCAACGGCCTAGTGCCAGATACGCAGTATTTT	CASSNGLVPDTQYF
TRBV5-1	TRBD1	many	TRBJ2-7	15	TGCGCCAGCAGCCCCCGGGACAGGGGGGTCCCAGAGCAGTACTTC	CASSPRDRGVPEQYF